Sequencing of this T cell receptor (beta chain) was carried out in a study of control samples from healthy donors and cancer patients. Assay used: immunoSEQ multiplex PCR; TCRdb lists only in-frame clones, some missing. The top ten hold around 4.7% of the sample, which has roughly 76,000 clones, approximately 94% seen once. V lost 0 bases and J 0 bases, leaving 3 bases between the germline ends. CDR1 and CDR2 from the germline V gene are SGDLS and YYNGEE. The CDR3 runs 13 residues. The clonotype comes from a young woman in good health. Sequenced input: blood. The J gene is TRBJ1-1, the V gene TRBV9, with unresolved D. CDR3 loop: CASSVAVNTEAFF. The CDR3 DNA follows: TGTGCCAGCAGCGTAGCCGTGAACACTGAAGCTTTCTTT.